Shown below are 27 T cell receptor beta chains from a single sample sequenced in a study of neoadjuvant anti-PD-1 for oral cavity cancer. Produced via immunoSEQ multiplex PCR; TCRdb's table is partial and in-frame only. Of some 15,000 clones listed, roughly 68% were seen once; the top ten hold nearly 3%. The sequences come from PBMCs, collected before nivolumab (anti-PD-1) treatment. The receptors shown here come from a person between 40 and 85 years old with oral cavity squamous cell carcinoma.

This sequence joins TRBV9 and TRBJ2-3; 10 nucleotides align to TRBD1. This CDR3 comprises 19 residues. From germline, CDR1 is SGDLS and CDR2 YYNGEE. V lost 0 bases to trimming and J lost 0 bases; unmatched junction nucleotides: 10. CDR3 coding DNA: TGTGCCAGCAGCGTAGCTGCGACAGGGGGCCCGATTAGCACAGATACGCAGTATTTT. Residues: CASSVAATGGPISTDTQYF.

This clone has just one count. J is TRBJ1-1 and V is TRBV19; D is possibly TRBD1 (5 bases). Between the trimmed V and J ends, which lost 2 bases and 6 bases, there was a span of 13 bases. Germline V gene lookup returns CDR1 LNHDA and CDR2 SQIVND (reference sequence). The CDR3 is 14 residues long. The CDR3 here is CASSISPRVAEAFF. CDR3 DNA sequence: TGTGCCAGTAGTATAAGTCCCAGGGTCGCTGAAGCTTTCTTT.

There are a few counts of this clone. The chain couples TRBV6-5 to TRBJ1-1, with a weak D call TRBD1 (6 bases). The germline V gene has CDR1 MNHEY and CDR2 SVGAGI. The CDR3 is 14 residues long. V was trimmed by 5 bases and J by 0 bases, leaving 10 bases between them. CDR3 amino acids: CASSRQVMNTEAFF. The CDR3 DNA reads TGTGCCAGCAGTCGACAGGTCATGAACACTGAAGCTTTCTTT.

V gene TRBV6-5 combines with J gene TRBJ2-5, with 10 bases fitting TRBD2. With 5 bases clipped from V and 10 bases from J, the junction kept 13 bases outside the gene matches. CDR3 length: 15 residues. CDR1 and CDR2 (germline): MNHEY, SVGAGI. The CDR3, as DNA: TGTGCCAGCAGTCCGGCGGGGAGCGGGGGGGAGGACCAGTACTTC. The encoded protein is CASSPAGSGGEDQYF.

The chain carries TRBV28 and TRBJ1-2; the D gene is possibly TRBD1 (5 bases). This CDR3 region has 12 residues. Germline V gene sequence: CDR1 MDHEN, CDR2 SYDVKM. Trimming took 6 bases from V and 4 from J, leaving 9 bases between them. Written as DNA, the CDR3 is TGTGCCAGCAGGCGGCAGGGCTATGGCTACACCTTC. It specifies CASRRQGYGYTF.

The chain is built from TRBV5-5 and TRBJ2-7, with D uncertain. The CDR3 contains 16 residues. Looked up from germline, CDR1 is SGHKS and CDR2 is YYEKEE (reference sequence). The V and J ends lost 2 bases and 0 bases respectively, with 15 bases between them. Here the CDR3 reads CASSFSIGQASYEQYF. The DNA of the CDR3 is TGTGCCAGCAGCTTCTCCATAGGTCAGGCCTCCTACGAGCAGTACTTC.

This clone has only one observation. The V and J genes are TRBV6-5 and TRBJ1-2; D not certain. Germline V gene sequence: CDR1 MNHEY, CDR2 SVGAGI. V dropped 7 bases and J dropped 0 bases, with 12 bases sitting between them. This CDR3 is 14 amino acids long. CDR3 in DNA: TGTGCCAGCAAAGTCGGCGGAACTAACTATGGCTACACCTTC. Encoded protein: CASKVGGTNYGYTF.

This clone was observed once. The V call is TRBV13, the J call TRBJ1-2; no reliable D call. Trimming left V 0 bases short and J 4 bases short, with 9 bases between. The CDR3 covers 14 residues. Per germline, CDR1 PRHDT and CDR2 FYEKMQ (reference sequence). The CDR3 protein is CASSLGANRYGYTF. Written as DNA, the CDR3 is TGTGCCAGCAGCTTAGGAGCGAACCGCTATGGCTACACCTTC.

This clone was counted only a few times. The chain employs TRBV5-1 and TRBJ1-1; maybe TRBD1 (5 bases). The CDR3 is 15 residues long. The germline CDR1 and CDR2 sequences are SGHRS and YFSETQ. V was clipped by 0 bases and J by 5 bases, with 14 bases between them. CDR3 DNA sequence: TGCGCCAGCAGCTTGGCTTGGGGCCCTGGGACTGAAGCTTTCTTT. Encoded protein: CASSLAWGPGTEAFF.

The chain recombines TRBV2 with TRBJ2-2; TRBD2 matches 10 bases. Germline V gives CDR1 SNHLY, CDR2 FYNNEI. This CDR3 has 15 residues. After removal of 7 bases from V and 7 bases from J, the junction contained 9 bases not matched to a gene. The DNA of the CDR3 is TGTGCCAGCAAGGTTTCTAGCGGGAGTAGCGGGGAGCTGTTTTTT. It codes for CASKVSSGSSGELFF. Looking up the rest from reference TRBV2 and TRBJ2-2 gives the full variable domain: EPEVTQTPSHQVTQMGQEVILRCVPISNHLYFYWYRQILGQKVEFLVSFYNNEISEKSEIFDDQFSVERPDGSNFTLKIRSTKLEDSAMYFCASKVSSGSSGELFFGEGSRLTVL.

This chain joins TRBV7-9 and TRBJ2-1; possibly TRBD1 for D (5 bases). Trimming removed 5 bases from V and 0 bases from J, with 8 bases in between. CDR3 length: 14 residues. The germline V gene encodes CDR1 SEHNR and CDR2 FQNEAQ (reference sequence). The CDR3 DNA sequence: TGTGCCAGCAGCCTGACAGTCTCCTACAATGAGCAGTTCTTC. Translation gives CASSLTVSYNEQFF.

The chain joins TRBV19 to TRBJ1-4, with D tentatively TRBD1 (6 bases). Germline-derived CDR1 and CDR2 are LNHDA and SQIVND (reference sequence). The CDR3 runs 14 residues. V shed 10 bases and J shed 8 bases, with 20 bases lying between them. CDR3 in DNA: TGTGCCACCGCGGCGGGGAGGGGGACAGAAAAACTGTTTTTT. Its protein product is CATAAGRGTEKLFF.

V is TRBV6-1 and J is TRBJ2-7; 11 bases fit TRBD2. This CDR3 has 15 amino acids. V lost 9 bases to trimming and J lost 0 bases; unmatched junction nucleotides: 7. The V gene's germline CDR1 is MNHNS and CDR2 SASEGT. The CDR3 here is CASQPLAGGSYEQYF. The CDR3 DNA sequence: TGTGCCAGTCAGCCTCTAGCGGGGGGCTCCTACGAGCAGTACTTC.

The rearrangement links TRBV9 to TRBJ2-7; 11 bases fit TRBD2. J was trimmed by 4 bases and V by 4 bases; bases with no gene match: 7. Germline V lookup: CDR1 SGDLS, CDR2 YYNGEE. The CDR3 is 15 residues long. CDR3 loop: CASSPPSSGRYEQYF. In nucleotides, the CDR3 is TGTGCCAGCAGCCCCCCGTCTAGCGGGAGGTACGAGCAGTACTTC.

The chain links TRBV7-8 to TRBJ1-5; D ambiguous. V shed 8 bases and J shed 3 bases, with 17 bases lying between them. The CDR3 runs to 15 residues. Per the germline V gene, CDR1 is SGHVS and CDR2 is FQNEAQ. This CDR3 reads CASRADPVYNQPQHF. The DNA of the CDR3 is TGTGCCAGCCGCGCCGACCCCGTCTACAATCAGCCCCAGCATTTT.

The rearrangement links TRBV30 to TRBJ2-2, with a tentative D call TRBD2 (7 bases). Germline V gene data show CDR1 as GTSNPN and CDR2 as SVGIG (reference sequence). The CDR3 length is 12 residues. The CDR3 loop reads CARGGGTGELFF. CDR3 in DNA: TGTGCGCGGGGAGGGGGCACCGGGGAGCTGTTTTTT.

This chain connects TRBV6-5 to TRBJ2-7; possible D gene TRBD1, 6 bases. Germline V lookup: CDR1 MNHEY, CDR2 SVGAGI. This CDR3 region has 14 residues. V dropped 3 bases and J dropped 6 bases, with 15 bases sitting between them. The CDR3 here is CASSYGQGSGEQYF. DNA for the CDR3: TGTGCCAGCAGTTATGGCCAGGGGAGCGGCGAGCAGTACTTC.

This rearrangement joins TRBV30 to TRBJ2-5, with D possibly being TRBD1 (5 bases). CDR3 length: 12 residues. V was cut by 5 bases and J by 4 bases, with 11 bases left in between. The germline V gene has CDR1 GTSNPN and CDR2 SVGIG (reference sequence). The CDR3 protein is CAWARGGETQYF. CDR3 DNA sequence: TGTGCCTGGGCTAGGGGTGGAGAGACCCAGTACTTC.

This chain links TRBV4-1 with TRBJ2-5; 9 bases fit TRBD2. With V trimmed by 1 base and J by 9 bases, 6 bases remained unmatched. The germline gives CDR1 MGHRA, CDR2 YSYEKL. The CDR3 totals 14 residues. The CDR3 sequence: CASSQVLAGGAQYF. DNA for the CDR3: TGCGCCAGCAGCCAAGTCCTGGCGGGGGGGGCCCAGTACTTC.

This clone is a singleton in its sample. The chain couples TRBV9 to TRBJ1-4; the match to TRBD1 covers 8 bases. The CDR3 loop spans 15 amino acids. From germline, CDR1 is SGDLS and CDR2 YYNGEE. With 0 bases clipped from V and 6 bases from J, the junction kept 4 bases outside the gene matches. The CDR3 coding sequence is TGTGCCAGCAGCGTAGGGACAGGGCTAGATGAAAAACTGTTTTTT. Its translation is CASSVGTGLDEKLFF.

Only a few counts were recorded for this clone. The CDR3 sequence is CASSDRVGTYEQYF. The CDR3 DNA is TGTGCCAGCAGTGACAGGGTGGGGACCTACGAGCAGTACTTC. This chain joins TRBV2 and TRBJ2-7, with a weak D call TRBD1 (5 bases). The CDR3 is made up of 14 amino acids. CDR1 is SNHLY and CDR2 is FYNNEI in the germline V gene. V lost 3 bases and J 2 bases, leaving 11 bases between the germline ends.

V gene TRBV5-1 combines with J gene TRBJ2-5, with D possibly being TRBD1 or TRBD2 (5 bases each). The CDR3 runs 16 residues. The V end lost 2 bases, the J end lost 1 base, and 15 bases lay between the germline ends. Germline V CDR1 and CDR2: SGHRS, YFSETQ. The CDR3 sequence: CASSFDPGRLQETQYF. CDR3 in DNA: TGCGCCAGCAGCTTCGACCCGGGACGCCTCCAAGAGACCCAGTACTTC.

The DNA of the CDR3 is TGCGCCAGCAGCTTTTCGGCAGGGGTGAACACTGAAGCTTTCTTT. This translates into CASSFSAGVNTEAFF. The chain couples TRBV5-1 to TRBJ1-1; a possible D gene is TRBD1 (6 bases). CDR1 is SGHRS, CDR2 YFSETQ, per germline. V was trimmed by 2 bases and J by 0 bases, leaving 11 bases between them. This CDR3 has 15 amino acids.

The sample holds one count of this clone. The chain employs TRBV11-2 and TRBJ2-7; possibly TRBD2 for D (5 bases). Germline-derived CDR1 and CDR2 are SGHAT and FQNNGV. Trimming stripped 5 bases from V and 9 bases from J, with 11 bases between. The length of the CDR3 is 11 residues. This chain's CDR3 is CASSQNEGQYF. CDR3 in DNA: TGTGCCAGCAGCCAGAACGAGGGGCAGTACTTC.

CDR3 loop: CASSTIGEKLFF. The DNA of the CDR3 is TGTGCCAGTAGTACCATAGGAGAAAAACTGTTTTTT. The chain couples TRBV19 to TRBJ1-4; D is ambiguous. Germline CDR1 LNHDA, CDR2 SQIVND (reference sequence). V was pared by 4 bases and J by 8 bases, with 8 bases between. This CDR3 has 12 amino acids.

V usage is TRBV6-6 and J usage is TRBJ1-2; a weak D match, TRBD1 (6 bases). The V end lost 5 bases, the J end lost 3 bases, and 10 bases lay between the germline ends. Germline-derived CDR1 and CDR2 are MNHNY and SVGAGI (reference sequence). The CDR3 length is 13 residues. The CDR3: CASSPDSDYGYTF. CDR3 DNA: TGTGCCAGCAGTCCGGACAGTGACTATGGCTACACCTTC.

This CDR3 is CASSVEARGRSEAFF. The CDR3 coding sequence is TGTGCCAGCAGCGTAGAGGCCAGGGGGCGGTCTGAAGCTTTCTTT. The chain employs TRBV9 and TRBJ1-1, with 8 bases aligning to TRBD1. Trimming took 0 bases from V and 6 from J; bases not matched to a gene: 7. The CDR3 has 15 residues. CDR1 is SGDLS and CDR2 is YYNGEE in the germline V gene.